This paragraph reports one TCR beta chain. This CDR3 has 13 residues. Germline lookup yields CDR1 SGDLS and CDR2 YYNGEE. With 0 bases removed from V and 3 bases from J, the gap between germline ends came to 6 bases. The sample is drawn from a study of blood T cell repertoires in COVID-19. Study at large: From the United States, Italy and Spain came samples of acute and convalescent COVID-19. From T cells, B-cell-depleted T cells, or PBMCs came the material, which was cDNA or gDNA.

One Seattle source followed patients from active infection through their disease course. Authors' methods: Amplification of reference gene primers was used by the study to estimate nucleated cell counts. Libraries were prepared by immunoSEQ multiplex PCR; TCRdb keeps only in-frame clonotypes and omits some of them. Clonal size and the V and J genes are those of that table, whereas D and trimming came from the DNA. Of around 280,000 clones listed, roughly 90% are singletons. The TCR sequence derives from a woman under 40 with COVID-19, enrolled during active disease. This chain uses TRBV9 with TRBJ1-1; D is undetermined. The sequenced sample was peripheral blood. CDR3: CASSVDMYTEAFF. CDR3 in DNA: TGTGCCAGCAGCGTAGATATGTACACTGAAGCTTTCTTT.